The 20 T cell receptor beta chains listed next were all sequenced from one sample in a study of T cells after yellow fever vaccination. TCRdb used MiXCR to reprocess the 5' RACE reads, holding one entry per CDR3 protein. The sample shows about 230,000 distinct CDR3 sequences, around 6.7% of them seen only once. Material: CD4+ T cells sorted from PBMCs, obtained on the day of the yellow fever booster vaccination. These receptors came from a young man who received the YFV17D yellow fever vaccine.

This clonotype was detected a few times. The chain recombines TRBV28 with TRBJ1-6, with TRBD1 matching 7 bases. J lost 7 bases, V lost 7 bases, and 10 bases had no gene match. This CDR3 region has 15 residues. Germline V gene data show CDR1 as MDHEN and CDR2 as SYDVKM. For the CDR3, the DNA is TGTGCCAGCACCCCCTCAGGGACAGCAAATTCACCCCTCCACTTT. It yields the protein CASTPSGTANSPLHF.

This clonotype was observed a few times. The chain uses TRBV20-1 and TRBJ1-1, with 8 bases lining up with TRBD1. Germline V gives CDR1 DFQATT, CDR2 SNEGSKA (reference sequence). V lost 6 bases, J lost 2 bases, and 5 bases stayed unmatched. This CDR3 has 13 residues. The CDR3 nucleotides are TGCAGTGCCCCGGGACAGGCAAACACTGAAGCTTTCTTT. Its protein is CSAPGQANTEAFF.

The CDR3 region is CASSGKGLAGAEGEQYF. Written as DNA, the CDR3 is TGTGCCAGCAGCGGTAAGGGACTAGCGGGAGCTGAGGGCGAGCAGTACTTC. The chain couples TRBV13 to TRBJ2-7, with 14 bases fitting TRBD2. Trimming at V came to 5 bases and at J to 6 bases, leaving 12 bases not matched to a gene. The germline V gene encodes CDR1 PRHDT and CDR2 FYEKMQ (reference sequence). The CDR3 covers 17 residues.

This clonotype was found once. This sequence joins TRBV5-6 and TRBJ2-2; 8 nucleotides align to TRBD2. The ends lost 5 bases at V and 7 bases at J; junction bases unmatched: 7. CDR3 length: 14 amino acids. Germline CDR1 is SGHDT and CDR2 is YYEEEE. CDR3 nucleotides: TGTGCCAGCAGTACGGGAGGGCCTTACGGGGAGCTGTTTTTT. This sequence encodes CASSTGGPYGELFF.

This clonotype was detected many times. One junction end disagrees with the germline gene, perhaps due to a read error. This rearrangement joins TRBV7-7 to TRBJ2-5; D gene unclear. Germline lookup yields CDR1 SSHAT and CDR2 FNYEAQ (reference sequence). The CDR3 has 13 amino acids. Here the CDR3 DNA reads TGTGCTAGCAGCTTAAATAGAAAAGAGACCCAGTACTTC. Protein sequence: CASSLNRKETQYF.

Ten or more counts support this clonotype. The chain recombines TRBV12-3 or TRBV12-4 with TRBJ1-1, with D tentatively TRBD1 (5 bases). The CDR3 has 18 residues. The V and J ends lost 5 bases and 1 base respectively, with 23 bases between them. The CDR3 coding sequence is TGTGCCAGCAGTCCTGGACCGGGGCAATTACCAGAGAACACTGAAGCTTTCTTT. Translated, it gives CASSPGPGQLPENTEAFF.

This clonotype was seen only a few times. The chain combines TRBV19 with TRBJ2-5; TRBD1 matches 8 bases. This CDR3 comprises 17 residues. The V gene end was trimmed by 2 bases and the J gene end by 0 bases; junction bases not matched to a gene: 8. Germline CDR1 LNHDA, CDR2 SQIVND (reference sequence). The CDR3 DNA follows: TGTGCCAGTAGTATAACAGGGGGACCGCCGTACCAAGAGACCCAGTACTTC. Protein sequence: CASSITGGPPYQETQYF.

The sample holds many counts of this clonotype. J is TRBJ2-7 and V is TRBV20-1; tentatively, D is TRBD2 (6 bases). Between the trimmed V and J ends, which lost 0 bases and 2 bases, there was a span of 11 bases. This CDR3 is 14 amino acids long. Looked up from germline, CDR1 is DFQATT and CDR2 is SNEGSKA (reference sequence). The CDR3 is CSARDLGGAYEQYF. The CDR3 coding sequence is TGCAGTGCTAGAGATCTTGGCGGGGCCTACGAGCAGTACTTC.

This clonotype was observed many times. The V call is TRBV7-3, the J call TRBJ2-1; 7 bases agree with TRBD2. Germline V gives CDR1 SGHTA, CDR2 FQGTGA. This CDR3 contains 14 residues. V trimming: 3 bases; J trimming: 7 bases; junction bases outside the gene matches: 6. The CDR3, as DNA: TGTGCCAGCAGCTTGGGAGGGCTGGGGAATGAGCAGTTCTTC. It codes for CASSLGGLGNEQFF. Supplemented by reference TRBV7-3 and TRBJ2-1, the full variable domain reads GAGVSQTPSNKVTEKGKYVELRCDPISGHTALYWYRQSLGQGPEFLIYFQGTGAADDSGLPNDRFFAVRPEGSVSTLKIQRTERGDSAVYLCASSLGGLGNEQFFGPGTRLTVL.

The chain joins TRBV27 to TRBJ2-2; TRBD2 matches at 8 bases. The CDR3 spans 16 residues. From germline, CDR1 is MNHEY and CDR2 SMNVEV (reference sequence). Trimming took 0 bases from V and 3 from J; bases not matched to a gene: 3. The chain's CDR3 is CASSLSGTRYTGELFF. The CDR3 DNA sequence: TGTGCCAGCAGTTTATCAGGGACTAGGTACACCGGGGAGCTGTTTTTT.

In its sample, this clonotype was seen many times. J is TRBJ2-5 and V is TRBV11-2; D perhaps matches TRBD1 (6 bases). The germline CDR1 and CDR2 sequences are SGHAT and FQNNGV. The CDR3 has 14 amino acids. The V end lost 5 bases, the J end lost 5 bases, and 15 bases lay between the germline ends. CDR3 residues: CASSVNRVTETQYF. Here the CDR3 DNA reads TGTGCCAGCAGCGTCAACAGGGTTACCGAGACCCAGTACTTC. The variable domain in full, completed from reference TRBV11-2 and TRBJ2-5, reads EAGVAQSPRYKIIEKRQSVAFWCNPISGHATLYWYQQILGQGPKLLIQFQNNGVVDDSQLPKDRFSAERLKGVDSTLKIQPAKLEDSAVYLCASSVNRVTETQYFGPGTRLLVL.

This clonotype has a count of ten or more. The CDR3 reads CASSSGTGMAETQYF. The CDR3 DNA follows: TGTGCCAGCAGCTCCGGGACAGGGATGGCGGAGACCCAGTACTTC. This chain joins TRBV11-2 and TRBJ2-5; 9 bases align to TRBD1. With 4 bases clipped from V and 5 bases from J, the junction kept 8 bases outside the gene matches. Per germline, CDR1 SGHAT and CDR2 FQNNGV. The length of the CDR3 is 15 residues. The whole variable domain, filled in from reference TRBV11-2 and TRBJ2-5, reads EAGVAQSPRYKIIEKRQSVAFWCNPISGHATLYWYQQILGQGPKLLIQFQNNGVVDDSQLPKDRFSAERLKGVDSTLKIQPAKLEDSAVYLCASSSGTGMAETQYFGPGTRLLVL.

This clonotype was recorded a few times. The rearrangement joins TRBV11-1 to TRBJ2-1; 9 nucleotides line up with TRBD2. Germline trimming cut 0 bases from V and 1 base from J; bases unmatched to any gene: 10. CDR1 is SGHAT and CDR2 is FQDESV in the germline V gene (reference sequence). This CDR3 region has 19 residues. CDR3 amino acids: CASSLAPSATSGSYNEQFF. The CDR3 region has the DNA TGTGCCAGCAGCTTAGCTCCCTCGGCGACTAGCGGATCCTACAATGAGCAGTTCTTC.

The chain has TRBV7-7 and TRBJ2-1; D may be TRBD2 (5 bases). Germline lookup yields CDR1 SSHAT and CDR2 FNYEAQ (reference sequence). The V end lost 2 bases, the J end lost 8 bases, and 10 bases lay between the germline ends. The CDR3 sequence is 13 residues long. The CDR3 DNA sequence: TGTGCCAGCAGCTTAACTAGACGGGATGAGCAGTTCTTC. Translation: CASSLTRRDEQFF.

In regard to this clonotype: A much larger clone differs by one base, so this may be a read error. The J gene is TRBJ2-7, the V gene TRBV6-6; 7 positions agree with TRBD1. Trimming removed 5 bases from V and 3 bases from J; junction bases left unmatched: 4. The CDR3 runs 13 residues. CDR1 and CDR2 (germline): MNHNY, SVGAGI (reference sequence). CDR3 DNA: TGTGCCAGCAGTATGGGGACAGTCTACGAGCAGTACTTC. Residues: CASSMGTVYEQYF.

This clonotype was recorded at least ten times. This chain joins TRBV20-1 and TRBJ2-1, with 7 bases that match TRBD2. The V and J ends lost 5 bases and 12 bases, in that order; junction bases with no gene match: 10. Germline CDR1 DFQATT, CDR2 SNEGSKA (reference sequence). The CDR3 contains 12 residues. The chain's CDR3 is CSAGGKPGGQFF. The CDR3 DNA is TGCAGTGCTGGGGGTAAACCGGGGGGGCAGTTCTTC.

This clonotype was detected a few times. This rearrangement joins TRBV11-2 to TRBJ2-1, with 8 bases fitting TRBD2. The CDR3 has 15 residues. The V and J ends lost 5 bases and 5 bases, in that order; junction bases with no gene match: 8. Germline CDR1 reads SGHAT; CDR2 reads FQNNGV. The DNA for the CDR3 is TGTGCCAGCAGCGTGGACTGGACTAGCAACAATGAGCAGTTCTTC. Translation: CASSVDWTSNNEQFF.

Many counts were recorded for this clonotype. The chain carries TRBV5-6 and TRBJ1-5; D remains ambiguous. The CDR3 totals 14 residues. Germline CDR1 and CDR2: SGHDT and YYEEEE. V lost 2 bases and J 4 bases, leaving 10 bases between the germline ends. This chain's CDR3 is CASSLGQTNQPQHF. The CDR3 coding sequence is TGTGCCAGCAGCTTAGGGCAGACAAATCAGCCCCAGCATTTT.

This clonotype came up many times. This chain links TRBV4-3 with TRBJ1-5; D remains unclear. With 4 bases removed from V and 7 bases from J, the gap between germline ends came to 11 bases. CDR1 and CDR2 from the germline V gene are LGHNA and YSLEER. The CDR3 runs 13 residues. CDR3 region: CASSRLVGQPQHF. The DNA of the CDR3 is TGCGCCAGCAGCCGCCTGGTGGGCCAGCCCCAGCATTTT.

This clonotype was detected only a few times. V gene TRBV6-2 or TRBV6-3 combines with J gene TRBJ2-7; 10 bases align to TRBD2. CDR3 length: 15 amino acids. The V gene end was trimmed by 5 bases and the J gene end by 0 bases; junction bases not matched to a gene: 4. The germline CDR1 and CDR2 sequences are MNHEY and SVGEGT. This CDR3 reads CASSGASGGSYEQYF. In DNA form, the CDR3 reads TGTGCCAGCAGTGGCGCTAGCGGGGGCTCCTACGAGCAGTACTTC.